This TCR beta chain was sequenced for a study of T cells after yellow fever vaccination. General study points: A faster peak, day 5 versus 15, was reached by the weaker secondary response. The CD4 and CD8 compartments had a small share of their clonotypes in common.

TCRdb re-derived calls from the 5' RACE reads in MiXCR, one entry per CDR3 protein. Of around 120,000 distinct CDR3 sequences detected, roughly 15% appear once; the ten largest clones hold 40% to 45%. This clonotype occurred many times. As yet, its antigen is unknown. V lost 7 bases and J lost 2; bases outside the gene matches: 11. Germline CDR1 reads SNHLY; CDR2 reads FYNNEI. This CDR3 comprises 15 residues. The TCR was taken from a man between 18 and 35 years old who received the YFV17D yellow fever vaccine. The chain links TRBV2 to TRBJ2-7; 7 bases line up with TRBD1. Sequencing was performed on CD8+ T cells sorted from PBMCs, taken 5 days after the yellow fever booster vaccination. As DNA, the CDR3 is TGTGCCAGCACGTTGAGGGGGCTTGCCACCTACGAGCAGTACGTC. Its translation is CASTLRGLATYEQYV.